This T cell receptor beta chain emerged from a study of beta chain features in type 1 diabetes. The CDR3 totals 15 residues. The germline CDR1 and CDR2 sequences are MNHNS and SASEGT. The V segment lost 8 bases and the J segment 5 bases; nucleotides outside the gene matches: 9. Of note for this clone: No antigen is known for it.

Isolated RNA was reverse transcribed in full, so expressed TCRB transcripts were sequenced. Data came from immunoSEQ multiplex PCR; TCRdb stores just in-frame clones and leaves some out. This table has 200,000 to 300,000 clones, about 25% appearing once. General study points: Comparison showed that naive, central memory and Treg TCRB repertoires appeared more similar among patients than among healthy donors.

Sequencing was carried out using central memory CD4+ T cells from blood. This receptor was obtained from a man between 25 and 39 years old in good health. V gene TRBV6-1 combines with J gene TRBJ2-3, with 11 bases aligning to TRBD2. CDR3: CASRSLAGVGDTQYF. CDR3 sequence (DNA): TGTGCCAGCCGGTCACTAGCGGGAGTGGGAGATACGCAGTATTTT.